The source of this T cell receptor beta chain is a study of T cell responses to AZD1222 COVID-19 vaccine. About the study: Second doses were pooled across both intervals (about 4 or about 12 weeks).

Repertoires were generated with immunoSEQ multiplex PCR, while TCRdb's copy carries only in-frame clones and drops some. The data contain 60,000 to 100,000 clones, around 87% of them seen just once; the ten biggest clones take up roughly 24%. Study-level results: Increased Spike-specific TCR breadth and depth were observed after two AZD1222 doses. Repertoires were sampled only after the peak T cell response. Mostly white British, mostly female donors; authors suggested clonal diversity may be underestimated.

This clone was seen once. No antigen is known for it. Here the sequenced sample was peripheral blood, taken on day 0 of AZD1222 vaccination. This clonotype was obtained from an adult in good health.

CDR3 nucleotide sequence: TGCAGCGTGCTCCACGGGACTAGCGTGCCCCCCGAAGAGACCCAGTACTTC. This translates into CSVLHGTSVPPEETQYF. The chain recombines TRBV29-1 with TRBJ2-5; 10 bases are a match to TRBD2. Trimming cost V 6 bases and J 3 bases; bases outside gene matches: 16. Germline V gives CDR1 SQVTM, CDR2 ANQGSEA. The CDR3 is 17 amino acids.